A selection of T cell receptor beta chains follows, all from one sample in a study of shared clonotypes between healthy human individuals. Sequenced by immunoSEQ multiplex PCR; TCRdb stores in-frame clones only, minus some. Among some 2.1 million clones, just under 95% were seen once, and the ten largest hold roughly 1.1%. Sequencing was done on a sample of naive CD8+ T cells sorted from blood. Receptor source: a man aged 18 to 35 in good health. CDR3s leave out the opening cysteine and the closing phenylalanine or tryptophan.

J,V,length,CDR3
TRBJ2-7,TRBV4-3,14,ASSQDTGAGSHEQY
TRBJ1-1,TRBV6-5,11,ASSYWAGSEAF
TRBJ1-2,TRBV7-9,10,ASNRQGDGYT
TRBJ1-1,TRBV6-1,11,ASTADSGIEAF
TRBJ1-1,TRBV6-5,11,ASSYGEGPEAF
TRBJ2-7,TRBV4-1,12,ASSPIGQSHEQY
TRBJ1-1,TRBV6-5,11,ASSASSNTEAF
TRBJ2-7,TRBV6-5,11,ASSYSRGSEQY
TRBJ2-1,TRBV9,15,ASSAGISGWSYNEQF
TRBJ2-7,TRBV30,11,AWSVDRAYEQY